This TCR beta chain was observed in a study of identical twins. One entry per CDR3 protein, called by TCRdb with MiXCR from the 5' RACE reads. The data show roughly 480,000 distinct CDR3 sequences, 24% seen once. With V trimmed by 6 bases and J by 0 bases, 2 bases remained unmatched. This CDR3 has 13 amino acids. The germline CDR1 and CDR2 sequences are MGHDK and SYGVNS. A further study also used this sample, focusing on T cells expressing NK-cell markers. As that study records: Sequencing covered eight donors, seven HCMV-seropositive and one seronegative. Among a handful of donors, these clonotypes also ranked first in the CD3+CD56-NKG2C+ fraction.

The clonotype comes from a woman aged 18 to 35 in good health. Sequencing was done on a sample of CD4+ T cells sorted from blood. J is TRBJ2-7 and V is TRBV25-1, with 7 bases matching TRBD1. The CDR3: CASRGTVSYEQYF. The CDR3 DNA sequence: TGTGCCAGCAGGGGGACAGTCTCCTACGAGCAGTACTTC.